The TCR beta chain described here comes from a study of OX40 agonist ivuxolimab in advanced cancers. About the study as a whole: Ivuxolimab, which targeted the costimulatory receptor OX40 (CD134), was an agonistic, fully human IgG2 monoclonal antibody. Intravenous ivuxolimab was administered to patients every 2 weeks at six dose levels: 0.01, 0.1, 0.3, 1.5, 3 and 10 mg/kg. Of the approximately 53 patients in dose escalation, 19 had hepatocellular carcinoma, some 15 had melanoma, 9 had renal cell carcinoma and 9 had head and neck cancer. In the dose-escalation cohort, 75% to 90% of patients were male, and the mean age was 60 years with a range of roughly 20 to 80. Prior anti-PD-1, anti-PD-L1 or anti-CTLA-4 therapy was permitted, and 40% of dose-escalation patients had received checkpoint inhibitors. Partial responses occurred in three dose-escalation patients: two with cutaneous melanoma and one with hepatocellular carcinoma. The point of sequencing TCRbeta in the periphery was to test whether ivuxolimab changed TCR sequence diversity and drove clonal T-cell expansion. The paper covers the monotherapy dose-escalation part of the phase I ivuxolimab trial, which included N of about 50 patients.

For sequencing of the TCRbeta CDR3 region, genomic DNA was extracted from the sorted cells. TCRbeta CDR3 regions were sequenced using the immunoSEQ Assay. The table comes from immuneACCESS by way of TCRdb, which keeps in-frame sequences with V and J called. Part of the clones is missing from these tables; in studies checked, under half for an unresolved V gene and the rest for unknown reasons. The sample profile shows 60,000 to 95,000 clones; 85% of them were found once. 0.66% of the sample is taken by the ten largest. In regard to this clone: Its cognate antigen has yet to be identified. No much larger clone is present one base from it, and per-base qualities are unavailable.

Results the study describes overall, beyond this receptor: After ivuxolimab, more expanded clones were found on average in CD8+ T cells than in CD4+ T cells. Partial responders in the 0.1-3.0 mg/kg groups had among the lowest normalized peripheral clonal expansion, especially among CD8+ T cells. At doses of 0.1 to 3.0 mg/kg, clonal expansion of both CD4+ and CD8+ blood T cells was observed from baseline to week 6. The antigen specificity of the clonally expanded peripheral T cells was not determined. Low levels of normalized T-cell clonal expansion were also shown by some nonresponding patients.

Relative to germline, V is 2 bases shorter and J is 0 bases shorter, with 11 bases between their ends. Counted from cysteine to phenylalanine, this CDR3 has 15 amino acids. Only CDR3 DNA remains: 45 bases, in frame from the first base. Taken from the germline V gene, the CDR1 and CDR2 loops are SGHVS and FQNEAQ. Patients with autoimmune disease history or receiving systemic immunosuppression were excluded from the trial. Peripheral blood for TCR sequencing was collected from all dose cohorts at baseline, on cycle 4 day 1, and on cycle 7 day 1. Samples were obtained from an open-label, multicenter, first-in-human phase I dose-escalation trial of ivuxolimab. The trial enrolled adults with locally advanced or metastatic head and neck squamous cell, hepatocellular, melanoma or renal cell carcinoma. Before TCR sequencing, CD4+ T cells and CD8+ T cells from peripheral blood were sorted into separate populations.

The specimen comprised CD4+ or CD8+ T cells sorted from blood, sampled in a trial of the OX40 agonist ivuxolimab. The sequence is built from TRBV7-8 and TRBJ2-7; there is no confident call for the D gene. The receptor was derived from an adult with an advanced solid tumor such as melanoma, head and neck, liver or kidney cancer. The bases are TGTGCCAGCAGCTTAAAGGAAGCCATCTCCTACGAGCAGTACTTC. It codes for CASSLKEAISYEQYF. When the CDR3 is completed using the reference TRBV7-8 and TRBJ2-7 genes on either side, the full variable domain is GAGVSQSPRYKVAKRGQDVALRCDPISGHVSLFWYQQALGQGPEFLTYFQNEAQLDKSGLPSDRFFAERPEGSVSTLKIQRTQQEDSAVYLCASSLKEAISYEQYFGPGTRLTVT.